The subject of this entry is one TCR beta chain. Its binding antigen is unknown. Per-base qualities were not stored, and no clone one base away is much larger. The CDR3 covers 15 residues, taking in both the cysteine and the phenylalanine. Only the CDR3 portion is preserved as DNA: 45 bases, with reading frame beginning at the first base. Sequences SGHTA (CDR1) and FQGTGA (CDR2) are obtained from the germline V gene. Trimming at the junction amounts to 0 bases on V and 1 base on J, and the germline ends lie 9 bases apart. The source of the sample is a study of cytomegalovirus exposure and HLA in healthy donors (dated by TCRdb to about 2017). The study in broad terms: An earlier analysis of several hundred of the donors reported over 250 Gb of sequence data and about 120 million unique TCR beta sequences obtained from about 200 million T cells. Approximately 310 gigabases of sequencing data and 70 million to 95 million unique TCR sequences made up an early release that covered over 550 HLA-typed donors. Of the approximately 400 genotyped donors, approximately 82% fell in the genetic ancestry cluster associated with self-reported Caucasian donors. The aim of the study was to test whether cataloging public T cell receptors could identify signatures of past pathogen exposure. The study profiled the T cell repertoires of hundreds of subjects by immunosequencing and related them to cytomegalovirus serostatus. In addition to the first cohort of 666 subjects, a separate validation cohort of approximately 120 different subjects was used. To predict cytomegalovirus infection status, the study brought together high-throughput TCR immunosequencing, statistical association of individual TCRs with disease status, and machine learning. A later analysis re-analyzed previously published TCR beta repertoires from about 730 donors and added high-resolution HLA genotyping to study TCR occurrence patterns. Rather than drawing on any new phenotypic data, the later analysis identified candidate immune exposures from TCR beta sequences and the way those sequences occurred across donors. An earlier analysis of around 580 of the donors used high-throughput TCR beta sequencing to judge whether each TCR beta V gene segment behaved as functional or pseudogenic. Alongside the repertoire data, information on donor age, sex, ethnicity and CMV serostatus was compiled. Genome-wide SNP genotypes for about three fifths of the 666 donors were used in a later genetic analysis, which treated that subset as a discovery cohort. All discovery cohort repertoires had been generated using a single sequencing platform. Both class I and class II loci were covered by HLA typing, at four-digit resolution. The number of donors typed differed by locus, with roughly 629-640 for A, B, C, DRB1 and DQB1, 522 for DQA1, some 570 for DPA1, and around 430 for DPB1. A handful of DR-DQ haplotypes were handled as single units for association and clustering because linkage in the cohort was strong. On average, roughly 200,000 unique TCR beta nucleotide sequences were sequenced per donor among 350 to 400 genotyped donors of the cohort, with 15% to 20% of those sequences being non-productive. The investigation overall reported the following: When HLA alleles, especially DR and DQ, strongly co-occurred, TCR associations were difficult to assign to individual alleles. Several of the top co-occurrence clusters appeared to be linked to parvovirus B19, influenza, CMV and Epstein-Barr virus, according to a later analysis. While some public TCRs were present in many individuals, most TCR sequences turned up only very rarely across donors. Immune exposure information for the cohort was limited to CMV serostatus. The classifier was reported to diagnose cytomegalovirus status with high specificity and sensitivity in both the original and validation cohorts. A further reported finding was that TCR beta sequences accurately predicted the HLA-A and HLA-B alleles for most subjects in the first cohort. Because HLA typing was unavailable for some donors at each locus, only the typed subset was used in association tests. A group of highly shared sequence variants was considered likely to be a technical artifact of the sequencing pipeline. According to a later genetic analysis, donors in an Asian-associated ancestry cluster had fewer N-insertions in productive TCRs than the approximately 670-donor mean. The study listed 150 to 200 TCR beta chains as associated with cytomegalovirus. Correlated functional status among segregating V segments might reflect linkage disequilibrium, but an unknown experimental factor could not be ruled out. According to a later analysis, most CMV-associated TCR beta chains appeared to be HLA-restricted, and the HLA associations seemed to be driven largely by CMV exposure. Broadly in line with IMGT annotations, most TCR beta V segments showed up in productive rearrangements about 87% or about 30% of the time in an earlier analysis of 450 to 750 of the donors. Because the 87-base-pair reads could not distinguish some IMGT-functional V segments, including TRBV6-2 and TRBV6-3, those segments were excluded. A later analysis associated about 17,000 TCR beta sequences with specific HLA alleles at a false discovery rate of 0.05. In a later analysis, the rate of TCR association differed among HLA loci, with DRB1 alleles having the most associated TCRs and HLA-C alleles having the fewest. Because counts were too low, more than 15 rarely observed V segments, including chromosome 9 orphons, were excluded from the earlier analysis of about 500 of the donors. In this cohort, only TCR beta chains were sequenced, and detectable features were limited by the absence of alpha or paired-chain data. In a later analysis, HLA-associated TCR beta chains were found to be more clonally expanded and to have lower generation probabilities than equally common non-associated chains. Sequencing depth was assumed to be roughly uniform across donors in the presence/absence analyses, though that assumption may not hold. A few of the identified cytomegalovirus-associated TCR beta chains were confirmed in vitro to be specific for cytomegalovirus antigens. V-gene and J-gene trimming of TCR beta chains was associated with a missense DCLRE1C variant in a later genetic analysis, and the association was replicated in an independent cohort. According to the authors, the approach could potentially be generalized to other disease states and immunological phenotypes.

Receptors were amplified or captured by the immunoSEQ multiplex PCR assay. The multiplex PCR relied on a mix of 60 forward primers for TCR Vbeta segments and 13 reverse primers for TCR Jbeta segments. Amplification of the CDR3 region of rearranged TCR beta genes was performed with a multiplex PCR assay on genomic DNA. The amplified TCR beta libraries were sequenced on the Illumina HiSeq System as 87-base-pair reads. Regarding the original processing steps: A later analysis tallied 70 million to 100 million unique TCR beta chains across the 550 to 850 repertoires, and about 10 million of those chains were shared by two or more donors. A nearest-neighbor algorithm error-corrected the raw reads and collapsed the reads into unique sequences, merging closely related sequences to remove PCR and sequencing errors. V, D and J gene segments were assigned by aligning CDR3 sequences to IMGT reference sequences. For a sequence to be retained, a match of at least six nucleotides was required to both a V gene segment and a J gene segment. Rearrangements were classified as productive when the CDR3 lacked stop codons and remained in frame with V and J, and all other rearrangements were classified as non-productive. Following IMGT convention, CDR3 was defined as the stretch from the second conserved V-encoded cysteine to the conserved J-encoded phenylalanine. The earlier analysis of about 620 of the donors excluded sequences that lacked an unambiguous match to a single V gene segment. In an earlier analysis of approximately 500 of the donors, a V segment was called functional when productive rearrangements were above 56.7%, and segregating when the standard deviation between donors exceeded 5%. A statistical classification framework was built for diagnosing cytomegalovirus status from the catalog of TCR beta chain sequences. V and J gene assignment, in a later analysis, came from comparing TCR nucleotide sequences with IMGT/GENE-DB human TR gene sequences. The TCRdist pipeline was used in a later analysis to assign CDR3 sequences and most-parsimonious VDJ recombination scenarios. In a later analysis, each TCR beta chain was defined by its CDR3 amino acid sequence together with its V-gene family, and reads lacking a unique V-gene family were excluded. As a way to deal with suspected cross-contamination and a sequencing artifact, a later analysis dropped nearly 600 nucleotide sequences that were highly shared and had low generation probability. In a later analysis, a clonal expansion index was calculated for each public chain from normalized within-repertoire ranks of inferred template counts. A later analysis computed generation probabilities with a VDJ recombination model fitted to out-of-frame rearrangements, and checked the results against IGoR. In a later analysis, TCR-TCR, TCR-HLA and TCR-CMV co-occurrence was scored with hypergeometric tests, and a repertoire-size bias correction was applied to TCR pairs. To estimate false discovery rates, a later analysis permuted the HLA or CMV assignments 20 times. A later analysis grouped co-occurring TCRs with DBSCAN, adding TCRdist sequence similarity when clustering within HLA-allele-positive subsets. Co-occurrence clustering excluded repertoires with fewer than 30,000 or more than 120,000 public chains, plus five with anomalous nucleotide sharing. TCRdb obtained this table from immuneACCESS and retained in-frame rearrangements with V and J assigned. These tables miss some clones; where compared with another copy, unresolved V genes account for less than half of the shortfall, and the remainder is unexplained. V and J calls and clone size are as listed in that table; D and trimming were resolved from the DNA. This sample comprises roughly 120,000 clones, about 81% of them detected only once. The top ten constitute approximately 0.99% of the sample.

The cohort comprised fewer than 750 healthy bone marrow donors. Cohort members were all nominally healthy when sampled, although unrecorded immune exposures were likely present. The donor tested CMV seronegative and was one of the 352 seronegative cohort members. Each donor provided a peripheral blood sample, and peripheral blood mononuclear cells were used for TCR beta sequencing. The Qiagen DNeasy Blood Extraction Kit was used to extract genomic DNA from the blood cell samples. The sequence joins TRBV7-3 to TRBJ2-5; TRBD2 is possibly the D segment (6 matching bases). The sample taken for sequencing was PBMCs. The source is a woman between 25 and 40 years old in good health and CMV-seronegative. The DNA sequence is as follows: TGTGCCAGCAGCTTAACTAGTAGCGGCCAAGAGACCCAGTACTTC. Its coded protein is CASSLTSSGQETQYF.